These T cell receptor beta chains were read from a single sample in a study of cytomegalovirus exposure and HLA in healthy donors. Using immunoSEQ multiplex PCR, the repertoire was profiled, and TCRdb retains in-frame clones only, with some absent. Here the sample spans approximately 160,000 clones, 65% to 70% being singletons. The source material was PBMCs. These receptor sequences come from a woman aged 18-29 years in good health and CMV-seropositive. CDR3s include the opening cysteine and the closing phenylalanine or tryptophan. A D gene is named only where the DNA matches it firmly. Rows give clone size only sometimes, using once, few, many, or a class for an expanded clone.

j_call: TRBJ1-3
d_call: TRBD1
clone_size: -
v_call: TRBV7-8
cdr3_aa: CASSPTGAGNTIYF
cdr3_nt: TGTGCCAGCAGCCCCACAGGGGCTGGAAACACCATATATTTT

j_call: TRBJ1-2
d_call: -
clone_size: -
v_call: TRBV29-1
cdr3_aa: CSVGPGDYGYTF
cdr3_nt: TGCAGCGTTGGCCCAGGGGACTATGGCTACACCTTC

j_call: TRBJ2-3
d_call: -
clone_size: -
v_call: TRBV7-3
cdr3_aa: CASRRSPTDTQYF
cdr3_nt: TGTGCCAGCAGAAGAAGCCCCACAGATACGCAGTATTTT

j_call: TRBJ1-3
d_call: -
clone_size: -
v_call: TRBV5-6
cdr3_aa: CASIVTGRPHTIYF
cdr3_nt: TGTGCCAGCATCGTAACAGGTCGCCCGCACACCATATATTTT

j_call: TRBJ1-5
d_call: -
clone_size: few
v_call: TRBV4-1
cdr3_aa: CASSQGVSNQPQHF
cdr3_nt: TGCGCCAGCAGCCAAGGAGTTAGCAATCAGCCCCAGCATTTT

j_call: TRBJ1-1
d_call: -
clone_size: -
v_call: TRBV18
cdr3_aa: CASSPLREGNTEAFF
cdr3_nt: TGTGCCAGCTCACCCCTGAGGGAGGGGAACACTGAAGCTTTCTTT

j_call: TRBJ1-5
d_call: TRBD1
clone_size: -
v_call: TRBV5-1
cdr3_aa: CASSLNTGGGQPQHF
cdr3_nt: TGCGCCAGCAGCCTCAATACAGGGGGCGGTCAGCCCCAGCATTTT

j_call: TRBJ1-2
d_call: -
clone_size: -
v_call: TRBV29-1
cdr3_aa: CSVEDRGAHYGYTF
cdr3_nt: TGCAGCGTTGAAGATCGGGGGGCCCACTATGGCTACACCTTC

j_call: TRBJ1-1
d_call: -
clone_size: few
v_call: TRBV19
cdr3_aa: CASIADGRWRSEAFF
cdr3_nt: TGTGCCAGTATCGCCGACGGGAGGTGGAGAAGTGAAGCTTTCTTT

j_call: TRBJ2-5
d_call: TRBD1
clone_size: -
v_call: TRBV6-6
cdr3_aa: CASSYFRGSKETQYF
cdr3_nt: TGTGCCAGCAGTTACTTCAGGGGGTCCAAAGAGACCCAGTACTTC

j_call: TRBJ2-5
d_call: -
clone_size: -
v_call: TRBV7-6
cdr3_aa: CASSTMTDQETQYF
cdr3_nt: TGTGCCAGCAGCACAATGACAGACCAAGAGACCCAGTACTTC

j_call: TRBJ2-7
d_call: TRBD1
clone_size: -
v_call: TRBV7-9
cdr3_aa: CASIRQGYEQYF
cdr3_nt: TGTGCCAGCATCAGACAGGGATACGAGCAGTACTTC

j_call: TRBJ1-2
d_call: TRBD1
clone_size: -
v_call: TRBV19
cdr3_aa: CASSFRDRGRQDGYTF
cdr3_nt: TGTGCCAGTAGTTTCCGGGACAGGGGGCGGCAGGATGGCTACACCTTC

j_call: TRBJ2-1
d_call: -
clone_size: -
v_call: TRBV10-3
cdr3_aa: CAISDSSRFGVYNEQFF
cdr3_nt: TGTGCCATCAGTGATAGCAGCCGCTTCGGGGTTTACAATGAGCAGTTCTTC

j_call: TRBJ2-2
d_call: TRBD1
clone_size: -
v_call: TRBV5-6
cdr3_aa: CASRSLGQGARTGELFF
cdr3_nt: TGTGCCAGCCGCTCGCTTGGACAGGGGGCAAGGACCGGGGAGCTGTTTTTT

j_call: TRBJ2-7
d_call: -
clone_size: once
v_call: TRBV29-1
cdr3_aa: CSVEEVRSLNYEQYF
cdr3_nt: TGCAGCGTTGAAGAGGTGCGGTCCCTCAACTACGAGCAGTACTTC

j_call: TRBJ2-7
d_call: TRBD2
clone_size: -
v_call: TRBV29-1
cdr3_aa: CSGLFSGVSYEQYF
cdr3_nt: TGCAGCGGATTGTTTAGCGGGGTCTCCTACGAGCAGTACTTC

j_call: TRBJ1-1
d_call: -
clone_size: -
v_call: TRBV2
cdr3_aa: CASSPQGNTEAFF
cdr3_nt: TGTGCCAGCAGCCCCCAGGGGAACACTGAAGCTTTCTTT

j_call: TRBJ2-7
d_call: TRBD2
clone_size: few
v_call: TRBV27
cdr3_aa: CASSPGLADAGDSYEQYF
cdr3_nt: TGTGCCAGCAGTCCCGGACTAGCGGACGCGGGGGACTCCTACGAGCAGTACTTC

j_call: TRBJ1-5
d_call: TRBD1
clone_size: -
v_call: TRBV19
cdr3_aa: CATSSSSDRGRTISNQPQHF
cdr3_nt: TGTGCCACCTCGTCCTCCTCAGACAGGGGGCGTACGATTAGCAATCAGCCCCAGCATTTT

j_call: TRBJ2-3
d_call: -
clone_size: few
v_call: TRBV7-9
cdr3_aa: CASSLEGSTDTQYF
cdr3_nt: TGTGCCAGCAGCTTGGAGGGGAGCACAGATACGCAGTATTTT

j_call: TRBJ2-2
d_call: TRBD2
clone_size: -
v_call: TRBV7-9
cdr3_aa: CASSKQAKTSGGTGELFF
cdr3_nt: TGTGCCAGCAGCAAACAAGCCAAGACTAGCGGGGGGACCGGGGAGCTGTTTTTT

j_call: TRBJ1-1
d_call: -
clone_size: -
v_call: TRBV5-4
cdr3_aa: CASRPTGNTEAFF
cdr3_nt: TGTGCCAGCAGGCCGACAGGGAACACTGAAGCTTTCTTT

j_call: TRBJ2-5
d_call: -
clone_size: -
v_call: TRBV11-2
cdr3_aa: CASSLNLPGEGETQYF
cdr3_nt: TGTGCCAGCAGCTTAAACTTACCAGGAGAGGGAGAGACCCAGTACTTC

j_call: TRBJ1-6
d_call: TRBD1
clone_size: -
v_call: TRBV14
cdr3_aa: CASSGQIESPLHF
cdr3_nt: TGTGCCAGCTCGGGACAGATCGAATCACCCCTCCACTTT

j_call: TRBJ1-2
d_call: -
clone_size: -
v_call: TRBV27
cdr3_aa: CAAKESLQGTPGYTF
cdr3_nt: TGTGCCGCCAAAGAAAGCCTACAGGGTACACCTGGCTACACCTTC

j_call: TRBJ2-1
d_call: -
clone_size: -
v_call: TRBV6-1
cdr3_aa: CASTQDLYNEQFF
cdr3_nt: TGTGCCAGCACCCAGGACTTATACAATGAGCAGTTCTTC

j_call: TRBJ2-7
d_call: -
clone_size: few
v_call: TRBV19
cdr3_aa: CASSMGSGSEQYF
cdr3_nt: TGTGCCAGTAGTATGGGCAGCGGAAGTGAGCAGTACTTC

j_call: TRBJ2-6
d_call: TRBD1
clone_size: few
v_call: TRBV4-3
cdr3_aa: CASSQPGQEEAGANVLTF
cdr3_nt: TGCGCCAGCAGCCAACCGGGACAGGAGGAGGCTGGGGCCAACGTCCTGACTTTC

j_call: TRBJ2-2
d_call: TRBD1
clone_size: -
v_call: TRBV15
cdr3_aa: CATSRDQGARDTGELFF
cdr3_nt: TGTGCCACCAGCAGAGATCAGGGGGCGCGGGACACCGGGGAGCTGTTTTTT

j_call: TRBJ2-1
d_call: -
clone_size: -
v_call: TRBV15
cdr3_aa: CATSRAGINYNEQFF
cdr3_nt: TGTGCCACCAGCAGGGCAGGGATTAATTACAATGAGCAGTTCTTC

j_call: TRBJ2-7
d_call: -
clone_size: few
v_call: TRBV6-6
cdr3_aa: CASSFDGNEQYF
cdr3_nt: TGTGCCAGCAGCTTCGACGGGAACGAGCAGTACTTC

j_call: TRBJ1-6
d_call: -
clone_size: -
v_call: TRBV27
cdr3_aa: CATSFGGFNSPLHF
cdr3_nt: TGTGCCACCTCTTTTGGAGGGTTTAACTCACCCCTCCACTTT

j_call: TRBJ2-1
d_call: TRBD2
clone_size: -
v_call: TRBV2
cdr3_aa: CASRGSGGGNEQFF
cdr3_nt: TGTGCCAGCCGGGGCAGCGGGGGGGGCAATGAGCAGTTCTTC

j_call: TRBJ2-1
d_call: TRBD2
clone_size: -
v_call: TRBV28
cdr3_aa: CASGGGLAANNEQFF
cdr3_nt: TGTGCCAGCGGCGGCGGACTAGCGGCCAACAATGAGCAGTTCTTC

j_call: TRBJ1-2
d_call: -
clone_size: -
v_call: TRBV6-5
cdr3_aa: CASSYGRGGYGYTF
cdr3_nt: TGTGCCAGCAGTTACGGAAGGGGTGGCTATGGCTACACCTTC

j_call: TRBJ2-3
d_call: -
clone_size: -
v_call: TRBV9
cdr3_aa: CASSVAGTGVGTDTQYF
cdr3_nt: TGTGCCAGCAGCGTAGCCGGAACGGGGGTGGGGACAGATACGCAGTATTTT

j_call: TRBJ2-1
d_call: TRBD1
clone_size: -
v_call: TRBV7-9
cdr3_aa: CASMGQRASYNEQFF
cdr3_nt: TGTGCCAGCATGGGACAGCGAGCTTCCTACAATGAGCAGTTCTTC

j_call: TRBJ2-5
d_call: -
clone_size: -
v_call: TRBV6-4
cdr3_aa: CASSDPSHHQETQYF
cdr3_nt: TGTGCCAGCAGTGACCCAAGCCACCATCAAGAGACCCAGTACTTC

j_call: TRBJ1-2
d_call: -
clone_size: -
v_call: TRBV5-4
cdr3_aa: CASSLAGNYGYTF
cdr3_nt: TGTGCCAGCAGCTTGGCGGGAAACTATGGCTACACCTTC

j_call: TRBJ1-1
d_call: -
clone_size: -
v_call: TRBV28
cdr3_aa: CASSLGGSYTEAFF
cdr3_nt: TGTGCCAGCAGTTTAGGAGGGTCGTACACTGAAGCTTTCTTT

j_call: TRBJ2-1
d_call: TRBD2
clone_size: -
v_call: TRBV6-6
cdr3_aa: CASSSVASGTNEQFF
cdr3_nt: TGTGCCAGCAGTTCTGTGGCTAGCGGGACCAATGAGCAGTTCTTC

j_call: TRBJ2-1
d_call: -
clone_size: few
v_call: TRBV11-3
cdr3_aa: CASSLAGGSGYNEQFF
cdr3_nt: TGTGCCAGCAGCCTGGCAGGGGGTAGCGGCTACAATGAGCAGTTCTTC

j_call: TRBJ2-7
d_call: -
clone_size: -
v_call: TRBV10-3
cdr3_aa: CAISLGTYEQYF
cdr3_nt: TGTGCCATCAGCCTAGGGACTTACGAGCAGTACTTC

j_call: TRBJ1-1
d_call: -
clone_size: -
v_call: TRBV7-9
cdr3_aa: CASSLVVSLEAFF
cdr3_nt: TGTGCCAGCAGCTTAGTTGTTTCTCTGGAAGCTTTCTTT

j_call: TRBJ2-2
d_call: -
clone_size: -
v_call: TRBV4-2
cdr3_aa: CASSQDLADTGELFF
cdr3_nt: TGTGCCAGCAGCCAAGATCTGGCGGATACCGGGGAGCTGTTTTTT

j_call: TRBJ1-1
d_call: -
clone_size: few
v_call: TRBV6-5
cdr3_aa: CAARKGGTEEAFF
cdr3_nt: TGTGCCGCACGAAAGGGAGGTACTGAGGAAGCTTTCTTT

j_call: TRBJ1-5
d_call: TRBD1
clone_size: few
v_call: TRBV15
cdr3_aa: CATSSRQGVYSNQPQHF
cdr3_nt: TGTGCCACCAGCAGTCGACAGGGGGTTTATAGCAATCAGCCCCAGCATTTT